A single sample is the source of the 21 T cell receptor beta chains below, sequenced in a study of shared clonotypes between healthy human individuals (dated by TCRdb to the early 2020s). The library was prepared using the immunoSEQ multiplex PCR assay. Imported from immuneACCESS, the table was reduced by TCRdb to in-frame sequences with V and J called. These copies leave out some clones; in studies compared against another copy, an unresolved V gene accounts for under half, and the cause of the remainder is not known. Recorded for this sample are approximately 350,000 clones; 95% to 97% of them occurred a single time. In total, the top ten clones hold 0.32% of the sample. Sequencing input: memory CD8+ T cells sorted from blood. This specimen's cell subset or site label, interpreted: CD45RO+ cells pooled with CCR7-negative TemRA cells. The receptor source for this set is a man aged 25-45 years in good health.

This clone was seen just once. The chain combines TRBV6-5 with TRBJ2-1; D remains unclear. Germline V gives CDR1 MNHEY, CDR2 SVGAGI. The V end was cut by 3 bases, the J end by 6 bases, with 9 bases between. The CDR3 is made up of 13 amino acids. The CDR3 loop is CASSYSPANEQFF. CDR3 DNA: TGTGCCAGCAGTTATTCCCCGGCCAATGAGCAGTTCTTC.

This rearrangement joins TRBV4-1 to TRBJ1-4; D is possibly TRBD1 (6 bases). Trimming shortened V by 3 bases and J by 5 bases, and 16 bases separated the two germline ends. The CDR3 covers 16 residues. Germline-derived CDR1 and CDR2 are MGHRA and YSYEKL. CDR3 in DNA: TGCGCCAGCAGCCATAGCCCCTTTGACAGGAATGAAAAACTGTTTTTT. Protein sequence: CASSHSPFDRNEKLFF.

V gene TRBV2 combines with J gene TRBJ1-4; D may be TRBD1 (5 bases). V shed 6 bases and J shed 0 bases, with 14 bases lying between them. Per the germline V gene, CDR1 is SNHLY and CDR2 is FYNNEI. The CDR3 totals 16 residues. The CDR3 is CASRGHIGATNEKLFF. The CDR3 nucleotides are TGTGCCAGCAGGGGGCACATAGGGGCAACTAATGAAAAACTGTTTTTT.

This clone was recorded a few times. The V and J genes are TRBV28 and TRBJ1-5; D is unclear. In germline, CDR1 is MDHEN, CDR2 SYDVKM. The CDR3 covers 14 residues. Trimming pared 2 bases from V and 5 bases from J, leaving 10 bases between. This CDR3 reads CASSLPARYQPQHF. CDR3 sequence (DNA): TGTGCCAGCAGTTTACCGGCTCGGTATCAGCCCCAGCATTTT.

V is TRBV6-5 and J is TRBJ2-3; 14 positions agree with TRBD2. CDR1 and CDR2 (germline): MNHEY, SVGAGI. V gave up 7 bases and J gave up 9 bases; unmatched junction bases: 6. The CDR3 runs to 14 residues. The CDR3: CASNPGTSGRTQYF. CDR3 in DNA: TGTGCCAGCAACCCCGGGACTAGCGGGAGAACGCAGTATTTT.

The chain combines TRBV6-6 with TRBJ1-5; D is perhaps TRBD1 (5 bases). The CDR3 is 14 residues long. V shed 5 bases and J shed 4 bases, with 12 bases lying between them. CDR1 is MNHNY, CDR2 SVGAGI, per germline (reference sequence). This CDR3 is CASSTGDANQPQHF. The CDR3 DNA sequence: TGTGCCAGCAGTACTGGGGACGCTAATCAGCCCCAGCATTTT.

This clone was recorded once. The genes are TRBV7-3 and TRBJ2-7; maybe TRBD2 (6 bases). Deletions cut 3 bases from V and 1 base from J, with 10 bases between. The CDR3 is 14 residues long. Per the germline V gene, CDR1 is SGHTA and CDR2 is FQGTGA. The CDR3 region is CASSLGAGSYEQYF. The CDR3 DNA is TGTGCCAGCAGCTTGGGAGCGGGTTCCTACGAGCAGTACTTC.

The V call is TRBV5-6, the J call TRBJ2-4; 7 bases match TRBD1. J gave up 4 bases and V 5 bases, and 3 bases lay outside the gene matches. The V gene's germline CDR1 is SGHDT and CDR2 YYEEEE. The CDR3 is 13 amino acids. The DNA of the CDR3 is TGTGCCAGCAGTCCGGACAGGAAAAACATTCAGTACTTC. Its protein product is CASSPDRKNIQYF.

The V gene is TRBV25-1, the J gene TRBJ2-4; TRBD1 is a possible D gene (6 bases). Trimming stripped 2 bases from V and 4 bases from J, with 18 bases between. Per germline, CDR1 MGHDK and CDR2 SYGVNS. The CDR3 consists of 17 residues. The CDR3: CASSEALLVGQKNIQYF. As DNA, the CDR3 is TGTGCCAGCAGTGAAGCCTTGCTGGTCGGACAGAAAAACATTCAGTACTTC.

The rearrangement joins TRBV13 to TRBJ1-1, with D possibly being TRBD1 (6 bases). This CDR3 spans 16 amino acids. The V and J ends lost 5 bases and 1 base respectively, with 17 bases between them. Germline assignment: CDR1 PRHDT and CDR2 FYEKMQ (reference sequence). As DNA, the CDR3 is TGTGCCAGCAGCGCCTTCAGACAGGCCCCGAACACTGAAGCTTTCTTT. Protein: CASSAFRQAPNTEAFF.

In this sample, this clone turned up once. This chain uses TRBV28 with TRBJ1-5; no reliable D call. The V gene's germline CDR1 is MDHEN and CDR2 SYDVKM. CDR3 length: 14 residues. V lost 3 bases, J lost 7 bases, and 13 bases lay in between. This chain's CDR3 is CASSFPERNQPQHF. The CDR3 DNA sequence: TGTGCCAGCAGTTTCCCCGAGAGGAACCAGCCCCAGCATTTT.

This clone was observed once. The chain has TRBV7-6 and TRBJ2-7, with TRBD2 matching 7 bases. CDR3 size: 14 residues. The germline gives CDR1 SGHVS, CDR2 FNYEAQ. After removal of 5 bases from V and 2 bases from J, the junction contained 6 bases not matched to a gene. CDR3 bases: TGTGCCAGCAGCCCCATTGCGGGGGCCTACGAGCAGTACTTC. Encoded protein: CASSPIAGAYEQYF.

This clone was detected once. The chain links TRBV27 to TRBJ2-3, with a weak D call TRBD2 (5 bases). This CDR3 contains 17 residues. V gave up 0 bases and J gave up 0 bases, with 13 bases separating them. The germline CDR1 and CDR2 sequences are MNHEY and SMNVEV (reference sequence). The CDR3 sequence is CASSLSGELNSTDTQYF. The CDR3 bases are TGTGCCAGCAGTTTATCGGGAGAACTGAATAGCACAGATACGCAGTATTTT.

The chain has TRBV28 and TRBJ2-7; TRBD2 matches 15 bases. CDR1 is MDHEN, CDR2 SYDVKM, per germline. This CDR3 contains 16 residues. V shed 4 bases and J 8 bases; nucleotides not matched to a gene: 9. The CDR3 DNA is TGTGCCAGCAGTTCCGGACTAGCGGGAGGGCGTGGTAAGCAGTACTTC. Protein sequence: CASSSGLAGGRGKQYF.

The chain is built from TRBV7-9 and TRBJ1-5; 8 bases agree with TRBD1. The germline V gene encodes CDR1 SEHNR and CDR2 FQNEAQ (reference sequence). V trimming: 6 bases; J trimming: 4 bases; junction bases outside the gene matches: 11. This CDR3 has 16 amino acids. The CDR3 region has the DNA TGTGCCAGCAGTCTAGGGACCAACAGGGGGAATCAGCCCCAGCATTTT. Its translation: CASSLGTNRGNQPQHF.

This clone was recorded only once. In nucleotides, the CDR3 is TGTGCCATCAGTGATAGGAGGCGTCCCGAGCAGTACTTC. It yields the protein CAISDRRRPEQYF. The chain employs TRBV10-3 and TRBJ2-7, with D possibly being TRBD2 (5 bases). CDR1 is ENHRY and CDR2 is SYGVKD in the germline V gene. CDR3 length: 13 amino acids. The V gene lost 3 bases and the J gene lost 6 bases, with 12 bases spanning the gap.

This clone was recorded once. This chain connects TRBV7-9 to TRBJ1-2, with 7 bases fitting TRBD1. The germline gives CDR1 SEHNR, CDR2 FQNEAQ (reference sequence). This CDR3 is 14 amino acids long. V gave up 6 bases and J gave up 5 bases; unmatched junction bases: 9. CDR3: CASRSIPGGYGYTF. CDR3 in DNA: TGTGCCAGCAGATCCATCCCAGGGGGATATGGCTACACCTTC.

The genes are TRBV28 and TRBJ2-7; 11 positions match TRBD1. Germline CDR1 and CDR2: MDHEN and SYDVKM. V lost 7 bases and J lost 3; bases outside the gene matches: 8. This CDR3 comprises 15 residues. The CDR3 region has the DNA TGTGCCAGCACCCTAGCCGGGACAGGGGGCTACGAGCAGTACTTC. It specifies CASTLAGTGGYEQYF.

The rearrangement joins TRBV5-1 to TRBJ2-3; 12 bases map to TRBD2. V shed 4 bases, J shed 6 bases, and the junction held 9 bases outside the gene matches. The CDR3 is 16 residues long. The germline gives CDR1 SGHRS, CDR2 YFSETQ. CDR3 sequence: CASSGSSGRALDTQYF. DNA for the CDR3: TGCGCCAGCAGCGGCTCTAGCGGGAGGGCTTTGGATACGCAGTATTTT.

This sequence joins TRBV6-6 and TRBJ2-3, with 7 bases identical to TRBD2. J gave up 6 bases and V 5 bases, and 5 bases lay outside the gene matches. From germline, CDR1 is MNHNY and CDR2 SVGAGI (reference sequence). CDR3 length equals 13 residues. CDR3 sequence reads: CASSTPGGDTQYF. In DNA form, the CDR3 reads TGTGCCAGCAGTACCCCCGGGGGGGATACGCAGTATTTT.

The V gene is TRBV7-2, the J gene TRBJ2-1; 9 bases are a match to TRBD1. The CDR3 is 15 residues long. In germline, CDR1 is SGHTA, CDR2 FQGNSA. With 2 bases clipped from V and 5 bases from J, the junction kept 4 bases outside the gene matches. CDR3 bases: TGTGCCAGCAGCTTAAGGGACAGGGTAAACAATGAGCAGTTCTTC. Amino acid sequence: CASSLRDRVNNEQFF.